The 6 T cell receptor beta chains reported below all come from one sample, sequenced in a study of T cells after posttransplantation cyclophosphamide. Here immunoSEQ multiplex PCR was the method, and the copy in TCRdb shows in-frame clones only, minus some. The data show fewer than 40,000 clones, with around 90% seen just once and 14% to 15% held by the top ten. The sequenced sample was PBMCs. The receptors come from a woman in her forties with a blood cancer, CMV-positive, and with a related stem cell donor.

The chain recombines TRBV5-6 with TRBJ2-3; 14 nucleotides align to TRBD2. Germline-derived CDR1 and CDR2 are SGHDT and YYEEEE. CDR3 length: 15 amino acids. V gave up 4 bases and J gave up 5 bases; unmatched junction bases: 3. CDR3 region: CASSPGLAGEDTQYF. CDR3 sequence (DNA): TGTGCCAGCAGCCCGGGACTAGCGGGGGAAGATACGCAGTATTTT.

This clone was detected only a few times. V is TRBV7-3 and J is TRBJ1-4; D is undetermined. V lost 5 bases and J 6 bases, leaving 16 bases between the germline ends. CDR1 and CDR2 (germline): SGHTA, FQGTGA. The CDR3 has 15 amino acids. CDR3 sequence: CASSPSPTGDEKLFF. CDR3 bases: TGTGCCAGCAGCCCGTCGCCGACCGGAGATGAAAAACTGTTTTTT. The variable domain in full, with the rest retrieved from reference TRBV7-3 and TRBJ1-4, is GAGVSQTPSNKVTEKGKYVELRCDPISGHTALYWYRQSLGQGPEFLIYFQGTGAADDSGLPNDRFFAVRPEGSVSTLKIQRTERGDSAVYLCASSPSPTGDEKLFFGSGTQLSVL.

The chain has TRBV18 and TRBJ2-3; 8 bases are shared with TRBD2. Trimming at V came to 3 bases and at J to 4 bases, leaving 9 bases not matched to a gene. The CDR3 runs to 16 residues. CDR1 KGHSH and CDR2 LQKENI come from the germline V gene. DNA of the CDR3: TGTGCCAGCTCACCTACGGGCGGGGGGCAATCAGATACGCAGTATTTT. Protein sequence: CASSPTGGGQSDTQYF.

The V and J genes are TRBV6-5 and TRBJ1-5; D ambiguous. The V gene's germline CDR1 is MNHEY and CDR2 SVGAGI. CDR3 length equals 13 residues. V was cut by 4 bases and J by 4 bases, with 8 bases left in between. The CDR3 region has the DNA TGTGCCAGCAGTTCCAGTCTGAATCAGCCCCAGCATTTT. This codes for CASSSSLNQPQHF.

The chain employs TRBV19 and TRBJ2-1; D is perhaps TRBD1 (5 bases). Trimming took 6 bases from V and 3 from J, leaving 12 bases between them. Germline V gives CDR1 LNHDA, CDR2 SQIVND (reference sequence). The CDR3 runs to 14 residues. The CDR3 region has the DNA TGTGCCAGTAGCGACAGCCCGATCTACAATGAGCAGTTCTTC. This gives the protein CASSDSPIYNEQFF. The full variable domain, completed using reference TRBV19 and TRBJ2-1, is DGGITQSPKYLFRKEGQNVTLSCEQNLNHDAMYWYRQDPGQGLRLIYYSQIVNDFQKGDIAEGYSVSREKKESFPLTVTSAQKNPTAFYLCASSDSPIYNEQFFGPGTRLTVL.

The rearrangement joins TRBV11-2 to TRBJ2-3, with 8 bases identical to TRBD2. Germline-derived CDR1 and CDR2 are SGHAT and FQNNGV. Germline trimming cut 4 bases from V and 5 bases from J; bases unmatched to any gene: 11. This CDR3 is built from 16 residues. CDR3 bases: TGTGCCAGCAGCTCACGTAGCGGGGCGGCGGGAGATACGCAGTATTTT. It is translated as CASSSRSGAAGDTQYF.